The rows below give T cell receptor beta chains drawn from one sample of a study of T-cell memory formation after mild COVID-19. In TCRdb, the 5' RACE reads were re-called with MiXCR into one record per CDR3 protein. The table lists 500,000 to 550,000 distinct CDR3 sequences, about 20% of them singletons. The sequenced material came from PBMCs or a T cell subset sorted from them (not recorded which). These receptors were taken from an adult woman who had mild COVID-19 (a few samples of this study predate the infection). Cell type and time point are not known. CDR3s include the opening cysteine and the closing phenylalanine or tryptophan. D genes are given only for firm matches. Where a row states a size, it is once, few, many or the class of an expanded clone; other rows omit it.

abundance	v_gene	d_gene	j_gene	CDR3aa	CDR3nt
.	TRBV9	.	TRBJ2-2	CASSRLDLAGELFF	TGTGCCAGCAGCCGCCTAGATCTCGCCGGGGAGCTGTTTTTT
.	TRBV7-9	TRBD1	TRBJ2-1	CASSSSTGWLNEQFF	TGTGCCAGCAGCTCATCGACAGGGTGGTTGAATGAGCAGTTCTTC
.	TRBV24-1	.	TRBJ1-1	CATSDFRDQAFF	TGTGCCACCAGTGATTTCAGGGACCAAGCTTTCTTT
few	TRBV7-2	.	TRBJ1-2	CASSLARNSYTF	TGTGCCAGCAGCTTAGCGCGCAATAGCTACACCTTC
few	TRBV29-1	TRBD2	TRBJ2-2	CSVAAGVNTGELFF	TGCAGCGTTGCGGCGGGGGTGAACACCGGGGAGCTGTTTTTT
.	TRBV5-1	.	TRBJ1-1	CASSSFLTGMNTEAFF	TGCGCCAGCAGCTCCTTCTTGACAGGAATGAACACTGAAGCTTTCTTT
.	TRBV5-1	.	TRBJ2-3	CASSLEQPTDTQYF	TGCGCCAGCAGCTTGGAACAGCCGACAGATACGCAGTATTTT
few	TRBV6-5	.	TRBJ2-7	CASSYNPPPGDEQYF	TGTGCCAGCAGTTACAACCCCCCGCCGGGAGACGAGCAGTACTTC
.	TRBV4-3	.	TRBJ2-5	CASSQGGSGEETQYF	TGCGCCAGCAGCCAAGGAGGGTCTGGAGAAGAGACCCAGTACTTC
.	TRBV7-9	.	TRBJ1-1	CASSLVGGANTEAFF	TGTGCCAGCAGCTTAGTCGGGGGGGCGAACACTGAAGCTTTCTTT
.	TRBV19	TRBD1	TRBJ1-1	CASSISTGALTEAFF	TGTGCCAGTAGTATATCGACAGGGGCCTTAACTGAAGCTTTCTTT
.	TRBV12-3/TRBV12-4	.	TRBJ1-3	CASSLWPGDIYF	TGTGCCAGCAGTTTATGGCCAGGCGACATATATTTT
few	TRBV12-3/TRBV12-4	.	TRBJ2-1	CASSLGQNYNEQFF	TGTGCCAGCAGTTTAGGTCAGAATTACAATGAGCAGTTCTTC
.	TRBV30	TRBD1	TRBJ1-2	CAWTGQALYGYTF	TGTGCCTGGACGGGACAGGCATTATATGGCTACACCTTC
few	TRBV9	TRBD2	TRBJ2-3	CASSLVAGGPQRDTQYF	TGTGCCAGCAGCCTCGTAGCGGGGGGCCCACAGAGGGATACGCAGTATTTT
few	TRBV29-1	.	TRBJ2-2	CSVEKGWTGELFF	TGCAGCGTTGAAAAGGGTTGGACCGGGGAGCTGTTTTTT
few	TRBV5-1	.	TRBJ2-2	CASSQTQNTIGELFF	TGCGCCAGCAGCCAGACACAAAACACCATCGGGGAGCTGTTTTTT
few	TRBV12-3/TRBV12-4	.	TRBJ2-7	CASSREGSYEQYF	TGTGCCAGCAGCCGCGAGGGTTCCTACGAGCAGTACTTC
few	TRBV20-1	.	TRBJ2-1	CSAPSGRSPNEQFF	TGCAGTGCCCCAAGCGGGCGCTCTCCCAATGAGCAGTTCTTC
few	TRBV5-1	.	TRBJ1-6	CASSLDDSSSYNSPLHF	TGCGCCAGCAGCTTGGACGACAGTAGCTCCTATAATTCACCCCTCCACTTT
.	TRBV7-9	.	TRBJ1-1	CASSRTASGTEAFF	TGTGCCAGCAGCCGGACAGCCAGCGGGACTGAAGCTTTCTTT
.	TRBV11-2	.	TRBJ2-1	CASSLQPEGGLQMDEQFF	TGTGCCAGCAGCTTACAGCCTGAGGGGGGACTTCAGATGGATGAGCAGTTCTTC
many	TRBV5-1	TRBD2	TRBJ2-1	CASSTSGSAYNEQFF	TGCGCCAGCAGCACTAGCGGGAGCGCCTACAATGAGCAGTTCTTC
.	TRBV11-3	TRBD1	TRBJ2-1	CASSPDRGFGNEQFF	TGTGCCAGCTCCCCGGACAGGGGGTTTGGCAATGAGCAGTTCTTC
.	TRBV11-3	TRBD2	TRBJ2-1	CASSVTSGSGNEQFF	TGTGCCAGCAGCGTCACTAGCGGGAGCGGCAATGAGCAGTTCTTC